This entry is about one TCR beta chain. The data were obtained in a study of control samples from healthy donors and cancer patients. Data came from immunoSEQ multiplex PCR; TCRdb stores just in-frame clones and leaves some out. Among about 110,000 clones, around nine tenths were seen once, and the ten largest hold approximately 15%. The CDR3 has 17 residues. The V gene's germline CDR1 is SNHLY and CDR2 FYNNEI. V dropped 9 bases and J dropped 2; count of bases not matched to a gene: 9. Sequenced: blood. The rearrangement links TRBV2 to TRBJ2-6, with 11 bases identical to TRBD1. The TCR sequence derives from a woman between 50 and 59 years old in good health. CDR3 DNA sequence: TGTGCCAGACAACCGGGACAGGGGGTTCCTGGGGCCAACGTCCTGACTTTC. It yields the protein CARQPGQGVPGANVLTF.